This TCR beta chain emerged from a study of cytomegalovirus exposure and HLA in healthy donors (dated 2017 in TCRdb). About the investigation overall: An earlier analysis of 587 of the donors reported 276 Gb of sequence data and some 110 million unique TCR beta sequences obtained from approximately 180 million T cells. The number of typed donors differed by locus: roughly 629-640 for A, B, C, DRB1 and DQB1; approximately 540 for DQA1; some 610 for DPA1; and around 450 for DPB1. Along with the roughly 700-subject first cohort, a separate validation cohort of over 90 different subjects was used. Rather than drawing on any new phenotypic data, the later analysis identified candidate immune exposures from TCR beta sequences and the way those sequences occurred across donors. Four to six DR-DQ haplotypes were handled as single units for association and clustering, since linkage in the cohort was strong. Among several hundred genotyped donors of the cohort, an average of about 220,000 unique TCR beta nucleotide sequences was sequenced per donor, of which roughly 17% were non-productive. Alongside the repertoire data, information on donor age, sex, ethnicity and CMV serostatus was compiled. Class I and class II HLA loci were covered by the typing at four-digit resolution. Of the roughly 420 genotyped donors, roughly 76% were placed in the genetic ancestry cluster associated with self-reported Caucasian donors. The T cell repertoires of 550 to 850 subjects were profiled by immunosequencing and related to cytomegalovirus serostatus. All discovery cohort repertoires had been generated on a single sequencing platform. The study aimed to test whether cataloging public T cell receptors could reveal signatures of past pathogen exposure. In an earlier analysis of 500 to 650 of the donors, high-throughput TCR beta sequencing was used to judge whether each TCR beta V gene segment behaved as functional or pseudogenic. An early release that covered more than 550 HLA-typed donors contained approximately 290 gigabases of sequencing data and around 85 million unique TCR sequences. To predict cytomegalovirus infection status, the study brought together high-throughput TCR immunosequencing, statistical association of individual TCRs with disease status, and machine learning. A later genetic analysis used genome-wide SNP genotypes for about 65% of the roughly 700 donors, treating that subset as a discovery cohort. To study patterns of TCR occurrence, a later analysis re-analyzed previously published TCR beta repertoires from just over 650 donors and added high-resolution HLA genotyping.

About this clone itself: It lacks a known antigen. No much larger clone exists at a distance of one base, and base qualities are not known.

In total, 666 healthy bone marrow donors made up the cohort. All cohort members were sampled while nominally healthy, although unrecorded immune exposures were likely present. The donor was CMV seropositive and belonged to the group of about 290 seropositive cohort members. Each donor provided a peripheral blood sample, and peripheral blood mononuclear cells were used for TCR beta sequencing. The Qiagen DNeasy Blood Extraction Kit was used to extract genomic DNA from the blood cell samples. What the authors observed across the whole study: In vitro tests confirmed that three of the cytomegalovirus-associated TCR beta chains recognize cytomegalovirus antigens. Most TCR sequences were seen in very few donors, while some public TCRs were found in many individuals. Specific HLA alleles were associated with more than 15,000 TCR beta sequences at a false discovery rate of 0.05 in a later analysis. In an earlier analysis of approximately 590 of the donors, most TCR beta V segments appeared in productive rearrangements about 90% or about 30% of the time, broadly matching IMGT annotations. Some IMGT-functional V segments, including TRBV6-2 and TRBV6-3, could not be told apart with the 87-base-pair reads, so those segments were excluded. A further reported finding was that TCR beta sequences accurately predicted the HLA-A and HLA-B alleles for most subjects in the first cohort. It was suggested by the authors that the approach could potentially be generalized to other disease states and immunological phenotypes. In a later analysis, HLA-associated TCR beta chains were found to be more clonally expanded and to have lower generation probabilities than equally common non-associated chains. An association between a missense DCLRE1C variant and V-gene and J-gene trimming of TCR beta chains was found in a later genetic analysis and replicated in an independent cohort. A later analysis found that TCR association rates varied across HLA loci, with DRB1 alleles showing the most associated TCRs and HLA-C alleles the fewest. In the study, around 150 TCR beta chains were listed as associated with cytomegalovirus. In a later analysis, several top co-occurrence clusters were reported to appear linked to parvovirus B19, influenza, CMV and Epstein-Barr virus. Strong co-occurrence of HLA alleles, especially DR and DQ, made assigning TCR associations to individual alleles difficult. Only TCR beta chains were sequenced in this cohort, and the absence of alpha or paired-chain data limited detectable features. The classifier was reported to diagnose cytomegalovirus status with high specificity and sensitivity in both the original and validation cohorts. Linkage disequilibrium might explain the correlated functional status among segregating V segments, but an unknown experimental factor could not be excluded. The sequencing pipeline was judged likely to have produced a cluster of highly shared sequence variants as a technical artifact. For the cohort, immune exposure information was limited to CMV serostatus. Presence/absence analyses assumed roughly uniform sequencing depth across donors, an assumption that may not hold. Because some donors lacked HLA typing at each locus, the association tests relied only on the typed subset. Compared with the roughly 710-donor mean, donors in an Asian-associated ancestry cluster had fewer N-insertions in productive TCRs, according to a later genetic analysis. According to a later analysis, most CMV-associated TCR beta chains appeared to be HLA-restricted, and the HLA associations seemed to be driven largely by CMV exposure. Some 16 rarely observed V segments, including chromosome 9 orphons, were excluded from the earlier analysis of about 600 of the donors because counts were too low.

The protocol used for the library was the immunoSEQ multiplex PCR assay. A mixture of 60 forward primers for TCR Vbeta segments and 13 reverse primers for TCR Jbeta segments was used in the multiplex PCR. Amplification of the CDR3 region of rearranged TCR beta genes was performed with a multiplex PCR assay on genomic DNA. Amplified TCR beta libraries were sequenced as 87-base-pair reads on the Illumina HiSeq System. In the authors' own workflow: Across the 500 to 850 repertoires, a later analysis counted roughly 77 million unique TCR beta chains, 9 million to 14 million of which were shared by at least two donors. A nearest-neighbor algorithm error-corrected the raw reads and collapsed the reads into unique sequences, merging closely related sequences to remove PCR and sequencing errors. To assign V, D and J gene segments, CDR3 sequences were aligned to IMGT reference sequences. For a sequence to be retained, a match of at least six nucleotides to both a V gene segment and a J gene segment was required. A rearrangement was called productive if the CDR3 had no stop codons and remained in frame with V and J, and every other rearrangement was called non-productive. Following IMGT convention, CDR3 was defined as the stretch from the second conserved V-encoded cysteine to the conserved J-encoded phenylalanine. The earlier analysis of 587 of the donors excluded any sequence lacking an unambiguous match to a single V gene segment. An earlier analysis of 587 of the donors called V segments functional above 56.7% productive rearrangements and segregating when the between-donor standard deviation exceeded 5%. To diagnose cytomegalovirus status from the catalog of TCR beta chain sequences, a statistical classification framework was built. A later analysis assigned V and J genes by comparing TCR nucleotide sequences with IMGT/GENE-DB human TR gene sequences. Using the TCRdist pipeline, a later analysis assigned CDR3 sequences along with most-parsimonious VDJ recombination scenarios. In a later analysis, each TCR beta chain was defined by its CDR3 amino acid sequence together with its V-gene family, and reads lacking a unique V-gene family were excluded. As a way to deal with suspected cross-contamination and a sequencing artifact, a later analysis dropped hundreds of nucleotide sequences that were highly shared and had low generation probability. For each public chain, a later analysis derived a clonal expansion index from normalized ranks of inferred template counts within each repertoire. In a later analysis, generation probabilities were computed using a VDJ recombination model fitted to out-of-frame rearrangements, and the results were checked against IGoR. A later analysis scored TCR-TCR, TCR-HLA and TCR-CMV co-occurrence with hypergeometric tests, applying a repertoire-size bias correction to TCR pairs. To estimate false discovery rates, a later analysis permuted the HLA or CMV assignments 20 times. In a later analysis, co-occurring TCRs were grouped using DBSCAN, with TCRdist sequence similarity added in when clustering inside HLA-allele-positive subsets. For co-occurrence clustering, repertoires with fewer than 30,000 or more than 120,000 public chains were excluded, along with roughly five repertoires with anomalous nucleotide sharing. The table was pulled from immuneACCESS by TCRdb, which kept in-frame rearrangements only. Such tables lose some clones; where checked, under half of the loss comes from unresolved V genes, and the rest has no known cause. The V and J calls and clone size were taken over from that table, and D and trimming were inferred from the DNA. Here the sample has roughly 120,000 clones; roughly 80% occur a single time. The ten largest clonotypes hold 7% to 9% of the sample.

The CDR3 sequence holds 17 residues, the cysteine and phenylalanine included. Just the 51-base CDR3 DNA is kept, in frame starting at base 1. CDR1 LNHNV and CDR2 YYDKDF are derived from the germline V gene (reference sequence). Clipping removes 2 bases from V and 4 bases from J, with 8 as the unmatched junction base count. The V gene is TRBV15 and the J gene is TRBJ2-1; 10 nucleotides in the junction match TRBD1. The sequencing sample was made of PBMCs. This TCR was recovered from a woman aged 45 to 65 in good health and CMV-seropositive. The sequence in DNA is TGTGCCACCAGCAGACCCCCCCGGGACAGGGGATACAATGAGCAGTTCTTC. Its coded protein is CATSRPPRDRGYNEQFF. With the portions outside the CDR3 filled from the reference TRBV15 and TRBJ2-1 genes, the complete variable region becomes DAMVIQNPRYQVTQFGKPVTLSCSQTLNHNVMYWYQQKSSQAPKLLFHYYDKDFNNEADTPDNFQSRRPNTSFCFLDIRSPGLGDTAMYLCATSRPPRDRGYNEQFFGPGTRLTVL.